This T cell receptor beta chain was sequenced during a study of CD8 T cells in Susac syndrome. Reverse transcription of about 0.45 to 1 ug RNA was performed with random hexamers. TCRdb re-analysed the immunoSEQ multiplex PCR reads in MiXCR, keeping a single row per CDR3 protein. The sample contains approximately 210,000 distinct CDR3 sequences, 95% of which appear only once. The multiple sclerosis controls were treatment-naive patients with relapsing-remitting disease that was stable or active. There are 16 residues in the CDR3. The ends lost 5 bases at V and 4 bases at J; junction bases unmatched: 12. CDR1 and CDR2 (germline): MDHEN, SYDVKM.

The chain couples TRBV28 to TRBJ2-5, with TRBD1 matching over 8 bases. This sequence was found in a human donor with multiple sclerosis. The sample taken for sequencing was CD4+ T cells from PBMCs. In nucleotides, the CDR3 is TGTGCCAGCAGTCAGCCCGGAGGCAGGGGGCGAGAGACCCAGTACTTC. It yields the protein CASSQPGGRGRETQYF.